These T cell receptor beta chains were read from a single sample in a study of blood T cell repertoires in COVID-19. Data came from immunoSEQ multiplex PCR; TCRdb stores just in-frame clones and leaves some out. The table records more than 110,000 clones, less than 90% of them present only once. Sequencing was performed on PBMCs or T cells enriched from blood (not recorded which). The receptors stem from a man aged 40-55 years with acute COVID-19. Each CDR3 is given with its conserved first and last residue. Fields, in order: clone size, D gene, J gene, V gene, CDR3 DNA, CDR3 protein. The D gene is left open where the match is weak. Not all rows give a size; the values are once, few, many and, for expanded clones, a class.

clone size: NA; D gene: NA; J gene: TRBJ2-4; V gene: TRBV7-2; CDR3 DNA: TGTGCCAGCAGCAGGAGGGGTCCGGACATTCAGTACTTC; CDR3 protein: CASSRRGPDIQYF
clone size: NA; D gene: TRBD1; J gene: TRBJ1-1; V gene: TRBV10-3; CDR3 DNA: TGTGCCATCAGCTCGGACAGGGGGAACACTGAAGCTTTCTTT; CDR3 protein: CAISSDRGNTEAFF
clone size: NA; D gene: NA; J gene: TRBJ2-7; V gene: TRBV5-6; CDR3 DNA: TGTGCCAGCAGCTTGAACGGCAGGCCCTACGAGCAGTACTTC; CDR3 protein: CASSLNGRPYEQYF
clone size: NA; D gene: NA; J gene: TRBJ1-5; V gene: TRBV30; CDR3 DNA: TGTGCCTGGACGAACGGGGGCAATCAGCCCCAGCATTTT; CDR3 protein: CAWTNGGNQPQHF
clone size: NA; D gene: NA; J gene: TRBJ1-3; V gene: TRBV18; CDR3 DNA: TGTGCCAGCTCACCCGAGATCCGGGATGGAAACACCATATATTTT; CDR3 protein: CASSPEIRDGNTIYF
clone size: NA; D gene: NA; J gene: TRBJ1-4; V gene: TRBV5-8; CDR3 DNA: TGTGCCAGCGGCCTGAGGAGGAGGGAAAAACTGTTTTTT; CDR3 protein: CASGLRRREKLFF
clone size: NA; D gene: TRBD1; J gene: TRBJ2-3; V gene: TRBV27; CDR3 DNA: TGTGCCAGCAGAGACACGGGACAGGGGCTGGGAGATACGCAGTATTTT; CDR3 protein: CASRDTGQGLGDTQYF
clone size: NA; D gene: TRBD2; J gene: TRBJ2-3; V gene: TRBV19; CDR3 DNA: TGTGCCAGTAGTATAGATGATAGCGGGAGTTTTTTT; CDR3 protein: CASSIDDSGSFF
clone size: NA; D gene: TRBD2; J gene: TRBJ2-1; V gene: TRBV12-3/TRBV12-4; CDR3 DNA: TGTGCCAGCAGTGGGAGGGTTATGAGTGAGCAGTTCTTC; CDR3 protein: CASSGRVMSEQFF
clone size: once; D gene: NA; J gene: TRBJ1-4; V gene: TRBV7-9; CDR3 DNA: TGTGCCAGCAGCTTAGTCCAGGGTTGGGAAAAACTGTTTTTT; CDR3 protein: CASSLVQGWEKLFF
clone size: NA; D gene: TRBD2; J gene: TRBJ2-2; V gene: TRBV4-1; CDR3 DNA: TGCGCCAGCAGCTTTTCCTCCGGGAGGGGGACCGGGGAGCTGTTTTTT; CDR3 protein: CASSFSSGRGTGELFF
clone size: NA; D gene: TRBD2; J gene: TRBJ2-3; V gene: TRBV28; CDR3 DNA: TGTGCCAGCAGTTCAAGGGGTCTAGCGGGGGGCACAGATACGCAGTATTTT; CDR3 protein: CASSSRGLAGGTDTQYF
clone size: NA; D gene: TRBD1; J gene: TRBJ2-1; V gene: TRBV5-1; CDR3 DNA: TGCGCCAGCAGCGCATCCGGGACAGGGTACGGGAATGAGCAGTTCTTC; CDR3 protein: CASSASGTGYGNEQFF
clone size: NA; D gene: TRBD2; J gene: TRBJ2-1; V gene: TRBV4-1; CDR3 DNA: TGCGCCAGCAGCCGAGGAGCTAGCGGGAGGATTAGGTCCTACAATGAGCAGTTCTTC; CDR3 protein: CASSRGASGRIRSYNEQFF
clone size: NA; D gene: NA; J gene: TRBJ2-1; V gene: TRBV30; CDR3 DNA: TGTGCCTGGAGTGTACAGGGGGGGTATGAGCAGTTCTTC; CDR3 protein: CAWSVQGGYEQFF
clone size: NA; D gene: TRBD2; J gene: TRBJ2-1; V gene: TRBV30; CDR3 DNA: TGTGCCTGGAGTGAGTATAAGGGAGGGAATGAGCAGTTCTTC; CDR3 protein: CAWSEYKGGNEQFF
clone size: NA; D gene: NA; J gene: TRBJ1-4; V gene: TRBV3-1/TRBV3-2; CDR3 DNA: TGTGCCAGCAGCCAAACGACAGGTTCTAATGAAAAACTGTTTTTT; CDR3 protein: CASSQTTGSNEKLFF
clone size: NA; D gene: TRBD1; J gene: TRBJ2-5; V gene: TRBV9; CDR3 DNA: TGTGCCAGCAGCCGCACAGGGGCTCTACAAGAGACCCAGTACTTC; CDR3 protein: CASSRTGALQETQYF
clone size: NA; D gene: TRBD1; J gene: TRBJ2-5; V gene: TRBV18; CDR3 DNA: TGTGCCAGCTCACCACCGGGACAGGGGGCGGAGACCCAGTACTTC; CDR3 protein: CASSPPGQGAETQYF
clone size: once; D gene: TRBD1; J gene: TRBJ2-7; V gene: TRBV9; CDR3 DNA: TGTGCCAGCAGCGGACAGGGTATGAACGAGCAGTACTTC; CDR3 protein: CASSGQGMNEQYF
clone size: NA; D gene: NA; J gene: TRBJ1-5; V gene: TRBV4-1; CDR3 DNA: TGCGCCAGCAGCCAAGGACTGTACAATCAGCCCCAGCATTTT; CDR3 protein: CASSQGLYNQPQHF
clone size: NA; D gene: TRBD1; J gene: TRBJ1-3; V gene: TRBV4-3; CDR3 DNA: TGCGCCAGCAGCCAACACGCCGGGACAGAAACTCTTTCCTCTGGAAACACCATATATTTT; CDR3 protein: CASSQHAGTETLSSGNTIYF
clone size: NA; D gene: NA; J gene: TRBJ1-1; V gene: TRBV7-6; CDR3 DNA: TGTGCCAGCAGCCCAGAATGGTTGAACACTGAAGCTTTCTTT; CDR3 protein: CASSPEWLNTEAFF
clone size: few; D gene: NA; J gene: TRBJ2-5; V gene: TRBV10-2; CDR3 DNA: TGCGCCAGCAGTACGGGCCGGGAGGAGACCCAGTACTTC; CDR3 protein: CASSTGREETQYF
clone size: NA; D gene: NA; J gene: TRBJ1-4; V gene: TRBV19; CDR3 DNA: TGTGCCAGTAGTATAATGGCAGGCCATGAAAAACTGTTTTTT; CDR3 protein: CASSIMAGHEKLFF
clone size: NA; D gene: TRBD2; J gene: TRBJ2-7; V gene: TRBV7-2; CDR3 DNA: TGTGCCAGCAGCTTAGACACTAGCGGTACCTACGAGCAGTACTTC; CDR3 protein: CASSLDTSGTYEQYF
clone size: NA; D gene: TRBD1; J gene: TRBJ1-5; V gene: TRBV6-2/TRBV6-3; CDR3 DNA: TGTGCCAGCAGTCATCTGGGACAGTATAGCAATCAGCCCCAGCATTTT; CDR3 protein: CASSHLGQYSNQPQHF
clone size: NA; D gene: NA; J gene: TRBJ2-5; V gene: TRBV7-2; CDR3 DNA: TGTGCCAGCAGCTTATATGTTAGTCAAGAGACCCAGTACTTC; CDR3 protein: CASSLYVSQETQYF
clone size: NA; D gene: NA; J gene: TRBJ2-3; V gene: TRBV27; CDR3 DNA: TGTGCCAGCAGCCTCTTGGGTAACAGGGTTGCAGATACGCAGTATTTT; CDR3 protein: CASSLLGNRVADTQYF
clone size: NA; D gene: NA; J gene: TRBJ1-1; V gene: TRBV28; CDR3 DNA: TGTGCCAGCAGCGATGACAGTAACACTGAAGCTTTCTTT; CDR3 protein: CASSDDSNTEAFF
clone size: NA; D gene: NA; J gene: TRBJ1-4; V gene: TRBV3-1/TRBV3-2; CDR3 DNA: TGTGCCAGCAGCCAAGATTTAAGGGGAGAAAAACTGTTTTTT; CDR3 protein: CASSQDLRGEKLFF
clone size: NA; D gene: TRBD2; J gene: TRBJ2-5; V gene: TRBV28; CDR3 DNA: TGTGCCAGCAGTTTCTACGTAGCGGGAGGGCCGACAGAGACCCAGTACTTC; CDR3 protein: CASSFYVAGGPTETQYF
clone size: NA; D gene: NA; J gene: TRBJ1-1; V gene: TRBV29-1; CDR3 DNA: TGCAGCGTTCTTGGGACCCCAGGGGAGTACACTGAAGCTTTCTTT; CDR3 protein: CSVLGTPGEYTEAFF
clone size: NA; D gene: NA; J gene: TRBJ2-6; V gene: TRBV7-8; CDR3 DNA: TGTGCCAGCAGCTTAGAACTGCCTGGGGCCAACGTCCTGACTTTC; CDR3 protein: CASSLELPGANVLTF
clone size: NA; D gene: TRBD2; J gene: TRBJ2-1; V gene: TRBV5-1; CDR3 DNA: TGCGCCAGCAGCTCGAATAGCGGGAGGTACAATGAGCAGTTCTTC; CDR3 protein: CASSSNSGRYNEQFF
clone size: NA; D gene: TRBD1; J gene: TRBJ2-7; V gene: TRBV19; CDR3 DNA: TGTGCCAGTAGTAGAACAGGGGAAGGCGAGCAGTACTTC; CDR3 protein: CASSRTGEGEQYF
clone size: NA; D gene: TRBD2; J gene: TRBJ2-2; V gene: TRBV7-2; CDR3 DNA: TGTGCCAGCAAGGGCGGGGGATGGGCCGGGGAGCTGTTTTTT; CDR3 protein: CASKGGGWAGELFF
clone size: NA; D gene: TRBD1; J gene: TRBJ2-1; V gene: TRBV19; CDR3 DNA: TGTGCCAGTACCCTATCAGTGAGGGACAGGCCATACAATGAGCAGTTCTTC; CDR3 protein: CASTLSVRDRPYNEQFF
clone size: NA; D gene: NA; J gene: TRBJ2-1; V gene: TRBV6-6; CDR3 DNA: TGTGCCAGCAGTTCGGGGCAGTTCTTC; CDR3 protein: CASSSGQFF
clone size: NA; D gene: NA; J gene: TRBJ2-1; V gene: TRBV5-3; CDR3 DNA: TGTGCCAGAAGCCCGGAGTGCGGGGATCGCTCCTACAATGAGCAGTTCTTC; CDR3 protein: CARSPECGDRSYNEQFF
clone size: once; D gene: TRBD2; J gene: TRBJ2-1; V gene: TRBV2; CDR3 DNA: TGTGCCAGCAGGGAAGAATACTGGACTAGCGGGGGTAAGCGAAAACAGTTCTTC; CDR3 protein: CASREEYWTSGGKRKQFF
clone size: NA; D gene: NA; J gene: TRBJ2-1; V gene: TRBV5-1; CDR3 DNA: TGCGCCAGCAGCTTGGTCGGAACCCGACTCCGCTCGGGGAATGAGCAGTTCTTC; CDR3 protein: CASSLVGTRLRSGNEQFF
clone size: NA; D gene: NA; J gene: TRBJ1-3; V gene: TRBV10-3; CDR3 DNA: TGTGCCATCACCCAGGCACAATTCTCTGGAAACACCATATATTTT; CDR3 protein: CAITQAQFSGNTIYF
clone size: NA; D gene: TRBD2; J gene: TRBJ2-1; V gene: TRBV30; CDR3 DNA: TGTGCCTGGATGGCGGGAGGGCGGAATGAGCAGTTCTTC; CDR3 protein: CAWMAGGRNEQFF
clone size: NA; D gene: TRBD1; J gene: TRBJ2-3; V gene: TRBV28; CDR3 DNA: TGTGCCAGCAGTCTCGGACAGGGGTTTGGATACACAGATACGCAGTATTTT; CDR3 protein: CASSLGQGFGYTDTQYF
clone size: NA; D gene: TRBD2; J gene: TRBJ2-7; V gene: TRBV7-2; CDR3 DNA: TGTGCCAGCACCTTCAGACAGCGGGGGCCGGGCTCCTACGAGCAGTACTTC; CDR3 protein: CASTFRQRGPGSYEQYF